This T cell receptor (beta chain) was captured in a study of shared clonotypes between healthy human individuals. At the level of the study: Per donor, three plates held CD4 naive cells, three held CD4 memory, two held CD8 naive and one held CD8 memory. Notes on the study in general: Measured sharing among donors was expected to vary with sequencing depth. Larger richness was generally estimated for naive than memory subsets.

A note on this clone: Its antigen is currently unknown.

CDR1 is SEHNR, CDR2 FQNEAQ, per germline (reference sequence). Trimming took off 4 bases at V and 1 base at J, with 15 bases between the two ends. CDR3 size: 16 residues. Each donor was a Caucasian adult residing in Nashville, Tennessee. TCRdb's table, derived via immunoSEQ multiplex PCR, lists solely in-frame clones and lacks some. Of a few hundred thousand clones listed, about nine tenths are singletons. Sequencing was done on a sample of memory CD8+ T cells sorted from blood. Stated subset: CD45RO+ cells pooled with CCR7-negative TemRA cells. The chain links TRBV7-9 to TRBJ2-3; a possible D gene is TRBD1 (6 bases). This clonotype was sampled from a young man in good health. CDR3 region: CASSSPGQSGTDTQYF. The CDR3 coding sequence is TGTGCCAGCAGCTCCCCGGGACAATCGGGCACAGATACGCAGTATTTT.